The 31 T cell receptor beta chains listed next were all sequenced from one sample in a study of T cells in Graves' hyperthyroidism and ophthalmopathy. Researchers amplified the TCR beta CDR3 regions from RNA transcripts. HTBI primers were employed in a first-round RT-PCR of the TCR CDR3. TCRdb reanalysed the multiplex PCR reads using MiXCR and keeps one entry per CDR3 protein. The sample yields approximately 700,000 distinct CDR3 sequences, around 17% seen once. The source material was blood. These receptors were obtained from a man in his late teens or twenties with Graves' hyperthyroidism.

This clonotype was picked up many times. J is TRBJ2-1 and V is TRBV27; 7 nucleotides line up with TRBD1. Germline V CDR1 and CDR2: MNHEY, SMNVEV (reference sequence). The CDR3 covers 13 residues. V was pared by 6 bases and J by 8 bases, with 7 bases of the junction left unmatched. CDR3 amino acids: CASRRQGGDEQFF. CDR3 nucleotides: TGTGCCAGCAGGCGACAGGGTGGGGATGAGCAGTTCTTC.

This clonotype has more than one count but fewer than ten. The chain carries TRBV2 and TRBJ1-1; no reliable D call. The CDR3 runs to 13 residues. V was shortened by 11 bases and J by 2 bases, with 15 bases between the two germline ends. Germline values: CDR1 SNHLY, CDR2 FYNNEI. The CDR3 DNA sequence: TGTGCCCTCCAGTCAGGCGGAAACACTGAAGCTTTCTTT. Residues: CALQSGGNTEAFF.

CDR3 sequence: CSAPALAEMGDTQYF. The CDR3 DNA reads TGCAGTGCGCCTGCCCTAGCTGAGATGGGAGATACGCAGTATTTT. The chain couples TRBV20-1 to TRBJ2-3; D possibly corresponds to TRBD2 (5 bases). CDR1 and CDR2 from the germline V gene are DFQATT and SNEGSKA (reference sequence). Trimming took off 6 bases at V and 5 bases at J, with 21 bases between the two ends. CDR3 length equals 15 residues.

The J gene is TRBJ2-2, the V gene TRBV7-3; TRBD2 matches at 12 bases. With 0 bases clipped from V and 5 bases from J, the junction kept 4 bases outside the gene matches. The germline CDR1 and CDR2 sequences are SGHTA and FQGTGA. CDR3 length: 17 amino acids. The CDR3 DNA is TGTGCCAGCAGCTTAACGAGACTAGCGGGAGTAACCGGGGAGCTGTTTTTT. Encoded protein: CASSLTRLAGVTGELFF.

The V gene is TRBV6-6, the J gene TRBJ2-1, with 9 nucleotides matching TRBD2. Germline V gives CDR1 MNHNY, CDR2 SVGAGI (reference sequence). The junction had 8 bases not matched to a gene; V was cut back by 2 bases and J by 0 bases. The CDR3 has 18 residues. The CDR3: CASSYKVAGAYSYNEQFF. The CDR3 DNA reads TGTGCCAGCAGTTACAAGGTAGCGGGAGCATACTCCTACAATGAGCAGTTCTTC.

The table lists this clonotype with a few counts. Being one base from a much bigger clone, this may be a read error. The CDR3 reads CASSPPAQGRVADTQYF. The CDR3 nucleotides read TGTGCCAGCAGTCCACCGGCACAGGGGCGGGTCGCAGATACGCAGTATTTT. The rearrangement links TRBV28 to TRBJ2-3; the match to TRBD1 covers 7 bases. The germline gives CDR1 MDHEN, CDR2 SYDVKM. With V trimmed by 5 bases and J by 4 bases, 15 bases remained unmatched. The CDR3 is 17 amino acids. Combining the CDR3 with reference TRBV28 and TRBJ2-3 gives the whole variable domain DVKVTQSSRYLVKRTGEKVFLECVQDMDHENMFWYRQDPGLGLRLIYFSYDVKMKEKGDIPEGYSVSREKKERFSLILESASTNQTSMYLCASSPPAQGRVADTQYFGPGTRLTVL.

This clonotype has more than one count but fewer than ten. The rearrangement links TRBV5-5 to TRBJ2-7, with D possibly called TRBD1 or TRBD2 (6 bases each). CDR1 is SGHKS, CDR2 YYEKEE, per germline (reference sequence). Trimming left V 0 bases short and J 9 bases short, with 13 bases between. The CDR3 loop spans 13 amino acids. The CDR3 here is CASSLDRGQGQYF. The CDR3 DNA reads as TGTGCCAGCAGCTTGGACCGGGGGCAGGGGCAGTACTTC. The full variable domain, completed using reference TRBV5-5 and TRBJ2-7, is DAGVTQSPTHLIKTRGQQVTLRCSPISGHKSVSWYQQVLGQGPQFIFQYYEKEERGRGNFPDRFSARQFPNYSSELNVNALLLGDSALYLCASSLDRGQGQYFGPGTRLTVT.

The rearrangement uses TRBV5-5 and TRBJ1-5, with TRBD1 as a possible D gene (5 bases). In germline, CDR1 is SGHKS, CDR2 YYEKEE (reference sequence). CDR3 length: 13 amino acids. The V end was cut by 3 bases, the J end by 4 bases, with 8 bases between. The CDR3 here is CASSSKGNQPQHF. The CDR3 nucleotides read TGTGCCAGCAGCTCTAAGGGGAATCAGCCCCAGCATTTT. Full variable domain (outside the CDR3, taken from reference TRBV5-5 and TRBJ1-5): DAGVTQSPTHLIKTRGQQVTLRCSPISGHKSVSWYQQVLGQGPQFIFQYYEKEERGRGNFPDRFSARQFPNYSSELNVNALLLGDSALYLCASSSKGNQPQHFGDGTRLSIL.

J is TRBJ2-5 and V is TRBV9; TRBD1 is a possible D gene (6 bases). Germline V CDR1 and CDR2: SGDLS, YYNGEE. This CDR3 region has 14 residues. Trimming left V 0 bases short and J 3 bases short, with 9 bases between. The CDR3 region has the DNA TGTGCCAGCAGCGTAGGCTCAGGGGAAGAGACCCAGTACTTC. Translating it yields CASSVGSGEETQYF.

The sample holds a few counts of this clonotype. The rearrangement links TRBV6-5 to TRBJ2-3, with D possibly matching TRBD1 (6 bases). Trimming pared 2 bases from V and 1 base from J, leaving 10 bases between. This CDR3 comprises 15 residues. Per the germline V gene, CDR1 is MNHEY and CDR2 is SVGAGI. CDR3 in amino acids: CASSYGGRGTDTQYF. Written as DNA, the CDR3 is TGTGCCAGCAGTTACGGGGGCCGGGGCACAGATACGCAGTATTTT.

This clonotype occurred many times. The CDR3 DNA sequence: TGCGCCAGCAGCTGGGAGGGATCAACCTACGAGCAGTACTTC. Its translation is CASSWEGSTYEQYF. The rearrangement links TRBV5-1 to TRBJ2-7; the match to TRBD2 covers 7 bases. This CDR3 contains 14 residues. Germline V gives CDR1 SGHRS, CDR2 YFSETQ. J was trimmed by 2 bases and V by 3 bases; bases with no gene match: 5. The full variable domain, in which reference TRBV5-1 and TRBJ2-7 provide the parts outside the CDR3, is KAGVTQTPRYLIKTRGQQVTLSCSPISGHRSVSWYQQTPGQGLQFLFEYFSETQRNKGNFPGRFSGRQFSNSRSEMNVSTLELGDSALYLCASSWEGSTYEQYFGPGTRLTVT.

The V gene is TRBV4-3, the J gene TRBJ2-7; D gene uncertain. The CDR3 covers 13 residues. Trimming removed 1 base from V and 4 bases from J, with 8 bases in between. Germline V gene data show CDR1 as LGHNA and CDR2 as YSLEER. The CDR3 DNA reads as TGCGCCAGCAGCCAAGCCCGTCTATACGAGCAGTACTTC. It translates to CASSQARLYEQYF.

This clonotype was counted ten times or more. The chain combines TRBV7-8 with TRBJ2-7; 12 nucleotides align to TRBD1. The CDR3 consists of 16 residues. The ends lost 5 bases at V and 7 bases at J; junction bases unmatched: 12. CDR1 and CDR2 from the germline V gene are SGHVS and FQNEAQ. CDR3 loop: CASSNWYRDRGREQYF. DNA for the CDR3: TGTGCCAGCAGCAACTGGTACCGGGACAGGGGGCGGGAGCAGTACTTC.

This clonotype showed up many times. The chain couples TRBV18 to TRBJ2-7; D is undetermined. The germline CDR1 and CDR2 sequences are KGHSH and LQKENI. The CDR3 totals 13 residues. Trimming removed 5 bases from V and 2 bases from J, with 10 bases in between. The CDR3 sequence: CASSGTATYEQYF. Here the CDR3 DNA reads TGTGCCAGCTCAGGCACAGCTACCTACGAGCAGTACTTC.

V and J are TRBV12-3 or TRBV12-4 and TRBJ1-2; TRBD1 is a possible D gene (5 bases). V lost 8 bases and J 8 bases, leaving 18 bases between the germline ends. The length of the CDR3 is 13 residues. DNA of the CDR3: TGTGCCAGCTTCATGGGACTTTATGGGGGCTACACCTTC. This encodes CASFMGLYGGYTF.

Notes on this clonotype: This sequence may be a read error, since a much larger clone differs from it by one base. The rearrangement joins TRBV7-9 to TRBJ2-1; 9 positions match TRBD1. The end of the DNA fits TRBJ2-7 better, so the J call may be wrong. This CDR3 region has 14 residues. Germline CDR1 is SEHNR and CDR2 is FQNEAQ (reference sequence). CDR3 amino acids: CASSVGQGYNEQYF. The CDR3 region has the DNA TGTGCCAGCAGCGTGGGACAGGGATACAATGAGCAGTACTTC.

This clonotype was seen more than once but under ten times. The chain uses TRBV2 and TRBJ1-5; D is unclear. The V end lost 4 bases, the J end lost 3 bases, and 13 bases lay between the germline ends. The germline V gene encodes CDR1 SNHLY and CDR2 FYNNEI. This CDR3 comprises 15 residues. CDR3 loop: CASSVRQRLNQPQHF. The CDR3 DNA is TGTGCCAGCAGTGTACGGCAACGGCTCAATCAGCCCCAGCATTTT.

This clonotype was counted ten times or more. This chain's CDR3 is CASSPPGTGVTVEQYF. The CDR3 nucleotides are TGTGCCAGCAGCCCACCCGGGACAGGGGTGACGGTCGAGCAGTACTTC. The chain employs TRBV7-9 and TRBJ2-7, with 10 nucleotides matching TRBD1. This CDR3 spans 16 amino acids. The J segment lost 6 bases and the V segment lost 5 bases, leaving 13 bases of the junction unmatched. Germline lookup yields CDR1 SEHNR and CDR2 FQNEAQ (reference sequence).

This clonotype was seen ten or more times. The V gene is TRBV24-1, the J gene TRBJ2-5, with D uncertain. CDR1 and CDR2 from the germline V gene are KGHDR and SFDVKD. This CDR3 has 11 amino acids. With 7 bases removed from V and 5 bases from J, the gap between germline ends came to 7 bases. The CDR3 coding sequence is TGTGCCACCAGCGAACGGGAGACCCAGTACTTC. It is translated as CATSERETQYF.

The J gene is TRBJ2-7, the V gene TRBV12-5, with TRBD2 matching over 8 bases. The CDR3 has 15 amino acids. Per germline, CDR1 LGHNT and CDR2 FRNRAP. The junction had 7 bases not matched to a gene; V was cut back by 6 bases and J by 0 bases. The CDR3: CASGIPTSASYEQYF. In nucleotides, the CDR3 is TGTGCTAGTGGAATACCGACTAGCGCCTCCTACGAGCAGTACTTC. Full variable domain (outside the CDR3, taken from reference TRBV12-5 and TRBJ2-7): DARVTQTPRHKVTEMGQEVTMRCQPILGHNTVFWYRQTMMQGLELLAYFRNRAPLDDSGMPKDRFSAEMPDATLATLKIQPSEPRDSAVYFCASGIPTSASYEQYFGPGTRLTVT.

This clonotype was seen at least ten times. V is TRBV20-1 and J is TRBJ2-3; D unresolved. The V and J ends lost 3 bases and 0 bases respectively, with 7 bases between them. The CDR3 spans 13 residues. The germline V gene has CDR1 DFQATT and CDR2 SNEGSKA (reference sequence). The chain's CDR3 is CSARVSSTDTQYF. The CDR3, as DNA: TGCAGTGCTAGGGTTTCTAGCACAGATACGCAGTATTTT.

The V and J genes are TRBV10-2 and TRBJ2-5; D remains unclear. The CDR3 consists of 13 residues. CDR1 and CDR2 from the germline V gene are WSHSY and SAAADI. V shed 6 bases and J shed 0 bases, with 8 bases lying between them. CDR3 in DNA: TGCGCCAGCAGCGCGGTAAACCAAGAGACCCAGTACTTC. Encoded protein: CASSAVNQETQYF.

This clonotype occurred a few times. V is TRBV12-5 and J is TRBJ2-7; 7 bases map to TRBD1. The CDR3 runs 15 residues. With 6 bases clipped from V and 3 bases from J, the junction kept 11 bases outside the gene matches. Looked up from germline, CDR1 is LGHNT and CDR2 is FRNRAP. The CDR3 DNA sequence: TGTGCTAGTGGGCCCGACAGGGCGCTCATCTACGAGCAGTACTTC. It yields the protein CASGPDRALIYEQYF.

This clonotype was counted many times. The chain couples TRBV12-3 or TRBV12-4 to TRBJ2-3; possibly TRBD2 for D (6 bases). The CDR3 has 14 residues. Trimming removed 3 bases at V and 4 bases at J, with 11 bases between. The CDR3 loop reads CASSLAGLADTQYF. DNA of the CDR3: TGTGCCAGCAGTTTGGCGGGGTTGGCAGATACGCAGTATTTT.

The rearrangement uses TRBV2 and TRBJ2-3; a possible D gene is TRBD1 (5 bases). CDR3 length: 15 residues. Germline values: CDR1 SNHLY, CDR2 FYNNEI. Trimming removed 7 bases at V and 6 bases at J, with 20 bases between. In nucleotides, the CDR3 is TGTGCCAGCACGCGACAGAAACCCTCTGGGGATACGCAGTATTTT. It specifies CASTRQKPSGDTQYF.

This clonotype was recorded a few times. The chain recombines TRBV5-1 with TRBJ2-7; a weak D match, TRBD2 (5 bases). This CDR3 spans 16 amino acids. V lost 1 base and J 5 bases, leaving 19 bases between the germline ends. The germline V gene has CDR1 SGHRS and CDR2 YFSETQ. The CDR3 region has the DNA TGCGCCAGCAGCTTGCGTTATAGCGACCAGTGGAACGAGCAGTACTTC. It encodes CASSLRYSDQWNEQYF.

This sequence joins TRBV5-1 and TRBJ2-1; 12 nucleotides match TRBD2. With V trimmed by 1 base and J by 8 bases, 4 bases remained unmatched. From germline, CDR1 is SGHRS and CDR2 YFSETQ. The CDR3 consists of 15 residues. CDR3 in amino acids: CASSLQLAGGYEQFF. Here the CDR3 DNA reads TGCGCCAGCAGCTTGCAACTAGCGGGAGGTTATGAGCAGTTCTTC.

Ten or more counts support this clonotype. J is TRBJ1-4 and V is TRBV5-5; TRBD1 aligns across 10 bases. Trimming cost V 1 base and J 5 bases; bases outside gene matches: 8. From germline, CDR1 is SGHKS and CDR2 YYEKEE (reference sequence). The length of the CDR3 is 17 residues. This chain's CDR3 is CASSLPDRGVYNEKLFF. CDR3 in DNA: TGTGCCAGCAGCTTGCCGGACAGGGGGGTCTACAATGAAAAACTGTTTTTT.

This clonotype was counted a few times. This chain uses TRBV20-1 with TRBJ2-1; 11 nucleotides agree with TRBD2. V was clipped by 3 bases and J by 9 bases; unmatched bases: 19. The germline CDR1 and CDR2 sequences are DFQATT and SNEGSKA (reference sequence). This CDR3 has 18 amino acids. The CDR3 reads CSASAPGVAGGLESEQFF. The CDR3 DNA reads TGCAGTGCTAGTGCCCCTGGGGTAGCGGGAGGGTTGGAGAGTGAGCAGTTCTTC.

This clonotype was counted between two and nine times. The CDR3 protein is CASGGLAGGPSGELFF. CDR3 in DNA: TGTGCCTCGGGAGGACTAGCGGGAGGGCCGAGCGGGGAGCTGTTTTTT. The chain carries TRBV10-3 and TRBJ2-2; 15 bases are shared with TRBD2. V trimming: 11 bases; J trimming: 7 bases; junction bases outside the gene matches: 11. The CDR3 spans 16 residues. CDR1 is ENHRY, CDR2 SYGVKD, per germline.

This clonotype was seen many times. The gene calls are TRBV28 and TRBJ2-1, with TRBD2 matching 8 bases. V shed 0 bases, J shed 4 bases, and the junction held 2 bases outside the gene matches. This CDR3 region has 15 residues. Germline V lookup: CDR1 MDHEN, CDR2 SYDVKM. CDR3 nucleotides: TGTGCCAGCAGTTTATGGGGACTAGTATACAATGAGCAGTTCTTC. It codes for CASSLWGLVYNEQFF.